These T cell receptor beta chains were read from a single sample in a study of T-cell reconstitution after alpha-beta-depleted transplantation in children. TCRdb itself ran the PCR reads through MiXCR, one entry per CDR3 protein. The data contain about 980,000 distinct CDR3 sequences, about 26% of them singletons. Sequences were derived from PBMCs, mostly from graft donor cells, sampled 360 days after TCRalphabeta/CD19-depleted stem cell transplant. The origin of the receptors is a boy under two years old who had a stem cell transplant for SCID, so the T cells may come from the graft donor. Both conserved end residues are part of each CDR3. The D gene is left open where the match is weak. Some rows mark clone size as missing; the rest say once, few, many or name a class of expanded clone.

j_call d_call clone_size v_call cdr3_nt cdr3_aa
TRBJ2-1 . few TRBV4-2 TGTGCCAGCAGCAATCTCCCTAGGGATGAGCAGTTCTTC CASSNLPRDEQFF
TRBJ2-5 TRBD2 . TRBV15 TGTGCCACCAGCAGAATCAGCGGGGCCCAGCAAGAGACCCAGTACTTC CATSRISGAQQETQYF
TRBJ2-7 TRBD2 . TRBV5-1 TGCGCCAGCAGCTGGGAGGGGTTCTTCTCCTACGAGCAGTACTTC CASSWEGFFSYEQYF
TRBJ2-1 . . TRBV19 TGTGCCAGTACCAAGCCCGGGACACTATGGGGTGAGCAGTTCTTC CASTKPGTLWGEQFF
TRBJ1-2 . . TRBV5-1 TGCGCCAGCAGCACCTGGGGGGCGCACGGGTATGGCTACACCTTC CASSTWGAHGYGYTF
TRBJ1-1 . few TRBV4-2 TGTGCCAGCAGCCAAGCGAATGGCATATCCACTGAAGCTTTCTTT CASSQANGISTEAFF
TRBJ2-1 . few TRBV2 TGTGCCAGCAGTGAAAGGGAAGCTGCCTACAATGAGCAGTTCTTC CASSEREAAYNEQFF
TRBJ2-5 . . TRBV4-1 TGCGCCAGCAGCCCATTTGGGCAGGAGAGACAAGAGACCCAGTACTTC CASSPFGQERQETQYF
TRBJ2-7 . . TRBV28 TGTGCCAGCAATGCAGGGGCACCCTACGAGCAGTACTTC CASNAGAPYEQYF
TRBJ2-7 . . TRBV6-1 TGTGCCAGCAGACTCTCCACTAGTGGGGAAACCTACGAGCAGTACTTC CASRLSTSGETYEQYF
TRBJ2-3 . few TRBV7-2 TGTGCCAGCACCCTTAGATACCCGGGACATTATTTT CASTLRYPGHYF
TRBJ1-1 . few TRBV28 TGTGCCAGCAGCCCTCACCACCCATTTGGTGAAGCTTTCTTT CASSPHHPFGEAFF
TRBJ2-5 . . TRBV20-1 TGCAGTGCTACCCGGACTGGGGTGGAGACCCAGTACTTC CSATRTGVETQYF
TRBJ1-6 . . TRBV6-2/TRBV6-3 TGTGCCAGCAGTTACGGGGGGTCCTCACCCCTCCACTTT CASSYGGSSPLHF
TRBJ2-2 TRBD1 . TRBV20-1 TGCAGTGCTGGGGACAGGGGGCTTTCGGGCACCGGGGAGCTGTTTTTT CSAGDRGLSGTGELFF
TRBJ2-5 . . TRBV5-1 TGCGCCAGCGGCGGGGATAACCAAGAGACCCAGTACTTC CASGGDNQETQYF
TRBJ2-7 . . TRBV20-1 TGCAGTGCTAGAGAATCCGAGGCTTTCTCCTACGAGCAGTACTTC CSARESEAFSYEQYF
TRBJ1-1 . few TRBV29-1 TGCAGCGTTCTCGCCAGACTTGGAAACACTGAAGCTTTCTTT CSVLARLGNTEAFF
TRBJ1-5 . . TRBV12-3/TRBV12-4 TGTGCCAGCAGTTTAAGAACCGCTAGCAATCAGCCCCAGCATTTT CASSLRTASNQPQHF
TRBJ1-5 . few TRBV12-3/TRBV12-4 TGTGCCAGCAGCCTCCGGAGGGAGGGCGGTCAGCCCCAGCATTTT CASSLRREGGQPQHF
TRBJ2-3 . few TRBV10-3 TGTGCCATCAGTGAGCCTGTTAGCGGATTCACAGATACGCAGTATTTT CAISEPVSGFTDTQYF
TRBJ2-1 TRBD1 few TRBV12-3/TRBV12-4 TGTGCCAGCAGTCCCAGGGGGCAAGCGGTCAATGAGCAGTTCTTC CASSPRGQAVNEQFF
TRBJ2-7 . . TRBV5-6 TGTGCCAGCAGCCGGGAGACGGGACTGGGCGAGCAGTACTTC CASSRETGLGEQYF
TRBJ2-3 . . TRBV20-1 TGCAGTGCGAGGTGGGACCACACAGATACGCAGTATTTT CSARWDHTDTQYF
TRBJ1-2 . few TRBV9 TGTGCCAGCAGCGTAGGAGGGGATAGCTATGGCTACACCTTC CASSVGGDSYGYTF
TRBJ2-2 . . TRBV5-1 TGCGCCAGCAGCTTACAGGGCGAAGGGACCGGGGAGCTGTTTTTT CASSLQGEGTGELFF
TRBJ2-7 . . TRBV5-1 TGCGCCAGCAGACAGGGATTCCTATACGAGCAGTACTTC CASRQGFLYEQYF
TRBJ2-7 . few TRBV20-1 TGCAGTGCTAGAGATCCCGGGGAAACCTACGAGCAGTACTTC CSARDPGETYEQYF
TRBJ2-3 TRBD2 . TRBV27 TGTGCCAGCAAACTAGCGGGGTACACAGATACGCAGTATTTT CASKLAGYTDTQYF
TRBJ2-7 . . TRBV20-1 TGCAGTGCTAGAGTCGCCGGCTCCTACGAGCAGTACTTC CSARVAGSYEQYF
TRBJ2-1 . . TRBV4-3 TGCGCCAGCAGCCAAGATTGGACTAATTCCTACAATGAGCAGTTCTTC CASSQDWTNSYNEQFF
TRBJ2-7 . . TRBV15 TGTGCCACCAGCAGAGAGGGCAGTACCTACGAGCAGTACTTC CATSREGSTYEQYF
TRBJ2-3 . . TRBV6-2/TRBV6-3 TGTGCCAGCAGTTACCACGATACGCAGTATTTT CASSYHDTQYF
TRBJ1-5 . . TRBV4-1 TGCGCCAGCAGCCACCCAGGGGATCAGCCCCAGCATTTT CASSHPGDQPQHF
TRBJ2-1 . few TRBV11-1 TGTGCCAGCAGCTTGAGTGTCTCCCGGGACTCACCGTACAATGAGCAGTTCTTC CASSLSVSRDSPYNEQFF
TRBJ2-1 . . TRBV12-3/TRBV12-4 TGTGCCAGCAGTCCGTGGGACTTTCGCTCCTACAATGAGCAGTTCTTC CASSPWDFRSYNEQFF
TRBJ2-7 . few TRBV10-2 TGCGCCAGCAGTAACGGCTACGAGCAGTACTTC CASSNGYEQYF
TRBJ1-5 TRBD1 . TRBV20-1 TGCAGTGCTTCCGATACAGGGGTATGGCAGCCCCAGCATTTT CSASDTGVWQPQHF
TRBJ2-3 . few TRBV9 TGTGCCAGCAGCTCCCGGAGGGAGAGACAGACTAGCACAGATACGCAGTATTTT CASSSRRERQTSTDTQYF
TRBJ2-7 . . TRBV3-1 TGTGCCAGCAGCCAAGAAAGGGGACGACCCTACGAGCAGTACTTC CASSQERGRPYEQYF
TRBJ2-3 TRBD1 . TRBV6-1 TGTGCCAGCACCCCCCCAGGGGGCCGAAGGAGTACGCAGTATTTT CASTPPGGRRSTQYF
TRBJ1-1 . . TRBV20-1 TGCAGTGCTAGTATTGTTGGAGGACCGACGAACACTGAAGCTTTCTTT CSASIVGGPTNTEAFF
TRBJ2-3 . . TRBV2 TGTGCCTGCAGTTTACGCGGGACAGCGAGCACAGATACGCAGTATTTT CACSLRGTASTDTQYF
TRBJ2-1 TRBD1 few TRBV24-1 TGTGCCACCCAGGGGGCTAATGAGCAGTTCTTC CATQGANEQFF
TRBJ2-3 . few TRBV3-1 TGTGCCAGCAGCTGGGCCCTCACCGATACGCAGTATTTT CASSWALTDTQYF
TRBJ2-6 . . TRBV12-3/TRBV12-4 TGTGCCAGCACCCTTCGGTCAGTCCCTGGGGCCAACGTCCTGACTTTC CASTLRSVPGANVLTF
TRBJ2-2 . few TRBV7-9 TGTGCCAGCAGCCCCCCCAGGGGAACCGGGGAGCTGTTTTTT CASSPPRGTGELFF
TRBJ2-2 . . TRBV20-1 TGCAGTGCTAGTAGGCTTGGGGGGAACACCGGGGAGCTGTTTTTT CSASRLGGNTGELFF
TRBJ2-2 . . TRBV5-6 TGTGCCAGCAGCACTGTTGGGGGGTGGAACACCGGGGAGCTGTTTTTT CASSTVGGWNTGELFF
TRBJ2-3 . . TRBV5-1 TGCGCCAGCAGCTTGGGGAGGATTCTTGGGGATACGCAGTATTTT CASSLGRILGDTQYF
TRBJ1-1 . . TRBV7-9 TGTGCCAGCAGCTTCTTGATTACAGCGAACACTGAAGCTTTCTTT CASSFLITANTEAFF
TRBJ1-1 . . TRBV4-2 TGTGCCAGCAGCCAAGTGGGCAGGGGAGATTCGAACACTGAAGCTTTCTTT CASSQVGRGDSNTEAFF
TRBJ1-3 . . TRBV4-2 TGTGCCAGCAGCCAACAGTGGGCCATCTCTGGAAACACCATATATTTT CASSQQWAISGNTIYF
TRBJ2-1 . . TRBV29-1 TGCAGCGTTGGAAGGGCCCGCTCCGCCAATGAGCAGTTCTTC CSVGRARSANEQFF